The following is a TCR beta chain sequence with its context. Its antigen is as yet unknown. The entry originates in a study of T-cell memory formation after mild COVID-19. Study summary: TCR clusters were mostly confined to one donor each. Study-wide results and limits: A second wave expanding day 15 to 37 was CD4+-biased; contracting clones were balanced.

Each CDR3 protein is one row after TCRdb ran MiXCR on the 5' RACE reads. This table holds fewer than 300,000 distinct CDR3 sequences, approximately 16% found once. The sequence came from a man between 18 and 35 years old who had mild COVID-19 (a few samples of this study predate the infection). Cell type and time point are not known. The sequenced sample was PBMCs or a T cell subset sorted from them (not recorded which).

The CDR3 DNA sequence: TGCGCCAGCAGGCTACTAGCGGGGGGGCCCGGTGAGCAGTTCTTC. Translation: CASRLLAGGPGEQFF. J is TRBJ2-1 and V is TRBV4-3; 13 bases are shared with TRBD2. The CDR3 loop spans 15 amino acids. The trim removed 6 bases at V and 9 bases at J, leaving 8 bases unmatched. Germline CDR1 is LGHNA and CDR2 is YSLEER.